Listed below are T cell receptor beta chains from one sample, sequenced in a study of T-cell reconstitution after alpha-beta-depleted transplantation in children. TCRdb processed the PCR reads anew with MiXCR; each CDR3 protein has one entry. The sample includes hundreds of thousands of distinct CDR3 sequences, 10% to 13% of them seen just once. The material sequenced was PBMCs, taken before TCRalphabeta/CD19-depleted stem cell transplant. These TCRs come from a child aged 2 to 15 with inherited bone marrow failure, due to receive a stem cell transplant. CDR3s include the opening cysteine and the closing phenylalanine or tryptophan. D genes are given only for firm matches. Rows may omit the clone size; those that give it use once, few, many or a size class.

v_call: TRBV11-2; clone_size: few; d_call: -; j_call: TRBJ2-1; cdr3_aa: CASSAPLQVGEQFF; cdr3_nt: TGTGCCAGCAGCGCCCCCTTACAGGTCGGTGAGCAGTTCTTC
v_call: TRBV12-3/TRBV12-4; clone_size: many; d_call: -; j_call: TRBJ1-2; cdr3_aa: CASSLAPDSHGYTF; cdr3_nt: TGTGCCAGCAGTTTAGCCCCCGACAGCCATGGCTACACCTTC
v_call: TRBV12-3/TRBV12-4; clone_size: few; d_call: TRBD2; j_call: TRBJ2-3; cdr3_aa: CASTRLGLAGGPGTQYF; cdr3_nt: TGTGCCAGCACCCGACTGGGGCTAGCGGGAGGGCCCGGTACGCAGTATTTT
v_call: TRBV4-1; clone_size: many; d_call: -; j_call: TRBJ2-7; cdr3_aa: CASSQVWGQDEQYF; cdr3_nt: TGCGCCAGCAGCCAAGTCTGGGGGCAAGACGAGCAGTACTTC
v_call: TRBV18; clone_size: many; d_call: -; j_call: TRBJ1-2; cdr3_aa: CASSPGGNYGYTF; cdr3_nt: TGTGCCAGCAGCCCGGGCGGTAACTATGGCTACACCTTC
v_call: TRBV7-9; clone_size: few; d_call: -; j_call: TRBJ2-7; cdr3_aa: CASSPSPLVRSYEQYF; cdr3_nt: TGTGCCAGCAGCCCCAGCCCTCTAGTCCGCTCCTACGAGCAGTACTTC
v_call: TRBV4-3; clone_size: many; d_call: TRBD2; j_call: TRBJ2-3; cdr3_aa: CASSLAGRELDTQYF; cdr3_nt: TGCGCCAGCAGCCTGGCTGGGCGGGAGCTGGATACGCAGTATTTT
v_call: TRBV5-6; clone_size: many; d_call: TRBD2; j_call: TRBJ2-3; cdr3_aa: CASSLLWGLGGTDTQYF; cdr3_nt: TGTGCCAGCAGCCTTCTATGGGGACTAGGTGGCACAGATACGCAGTATTTT
v_call: TRBV25-1; clone_size: -; d_call: TRBD2; j_call: TRBJ2-7; cdr3_aa: CASSEWQREAWWEQYF; cdr3_nt: TGTGCCAGCAGTGAATGGCAGCGGGAGGCATGGTGGGAGCAGTACTTC
v_call: TRBV11-1; clone_size: many; d_call: TRBD2; j_call: TRBJ2-1; cdr3_aa: CASSFHPGLAVGSDEQFF; cdr3_nt: TGTGCCAGCAGCTTTCACCCGGGACTAGCCGTCGGTTCGGATGAGCAGTTCTTC
v_call: TRBV12-3/TRBV12-4; clone_size: many; d_call: TRBD2; j_call: TRBJ2-1; cdr3_aa: CASTPGTSGQGPHNEQFF; cdr3_nt: TGTGCCAGCACCCCGGGGACTAGCGGGCAGGGCCCCCACAATGAGCAGTTCTTC
v_call: TRBV12-3/TRBV12-4; clone_size: many; d_call: -; j_call: TRBJ2-1; cdr3_aa: CASTFKRNEQFF; cdr3_nt: TGTGCCAGCACCTTCAAGCGGAATGAGCAGTTCTTC
v_call: TRBV28; clone_size: -; d_call: -; j_call: TRBJ2-6; cdr3_aa: CASTSAGGAGANVLTF; cdr3_nt: TGTGCCAGCACTTCGGCAGGAGGAGCTGGGGCCAACGTCCTGACTTTC
v_call: TRBV4-3; clone_size: -; d_call: -; j_call: TRBJ1-4; cdr3_aa: CASRTDTLDEKLFF; cdr3_nt: TGCGCCAGCAGGACGGACACTCTCGATGAAAAACTGTTTTTT
v_call: TRBV6-2/TRBV6-3; clone_size: -; d_call: -; j_call: TRBJ2-7; cdr3_aa: CASSYSPRSLYEQYF; cdr3_nt: TGTGCCAGCAGTTACTCTCCACGATCTCTCTACGAGCAGTACTTC
v_call: TRBV20-1; clone_size: many; d_call: -; j_call: TRBJ1-5; cdr3_aa: CSASADRNQPQHF; cdr3_nt: TGCAGTGCTTCCGCCGACAGAAATCAGCCCCAGCATTTT
v_call: TRBV7-9; clone_size: many; d_call: -; j_call: TRBJ2-1; cdr3_aa: CASSPTRYVNEQFF; cdr3_nt: TGTGCCAGCAGCCCCACCCGCTACGTAAATGAGCAGTTCTTC
v_call: TRBV7-2; clone_size: -; d_call: -; j_call: TRBJ2-7; cdr3_aa: CASSLGEFAYEQYF; cdr3_nt: TGTGCCAGCAGCTTAGGGGAGTTCGCCTACGAGCAGTACTTC
v_call: TRBV11-2; clone_size: -; d_call: -; j_call: TRBJ2-7; cdr3_aa: CASSLEGSISYEQYF; cdr3_nt: TGTGCCAGCAGCTTAGAGGGGAGTATAAGCTACGAGCAGTACTTC
v_call: TRBV27; clone_size: many; d_call: -; j_call: TRBJ1-3; cdr3_aa: CASSFDITSSGNTIYF; cdr3_nt: TGTGCCAGCAGTTTTGACATCACCTCCTCTGGAAACACCATATATTTT
v_call: TRBV7-9; clone_size: many; d_call: TRBD2; j_call: TRBJ2-2; cdr3_aa: CASSRPSGVNTGELFF; cdr3_nt: TGTGCCAGCAGCCGACCTAGCGGAGTGAACACCGGGGAGCTGTTTTTT
v_call: TRBV5-4; clone_size: many; d_call: TRBD1; j_call: TRBJ1-2; cdr3_aa: CASSLSGYRTGGSNYGYTF; cdr3_nt: TGTGCCAGCAGCTTGTCCGGCTATCGGACAGGGGGGAGTAACTATGGCTACACCTTC
v_call: TRBV5-6; clone_size: many; d_call: -; j_call: TRBJ2-1; cdr3_aa: CASSSDVLPYNEQFF; cdr3_nt: TGTGCCAGCAGTTCGGACGTCTTGCCTTACAATGAGCAGTTCTTC
v_call: TRBV12-3/TRBV12-4; clone_size: many; d_call: -; j_call: TRBJ1-4; cdr3_aa: CASSFRENEKLFF; cdr3_nt: TGTGCCAGCAGTTTTAGGGAAAACGAAAAACTGTTTTTT
v_call: TRBV7-9; clone_size: few; d_call: -; j_call: TRBJ1-1; cdr3_aa: CASSFDRWKAFF; cdr3_nt: TGTGCCAGCAGTTTCGACAGGTGGAAAGCTTTCTTT
v_call: TRBV19; clone_size: many; d_call: -; j_call: TRBJ1-1; cdr3_aa: CASSTVGNSRESFF; cdr3_nt: TGTGCCAGTAGTACCGTGGGGAACAGCCGGGAGTCTTTCTTT
v_call: TRBV29-1; clone_size: many; d_call: -; j_call: TRBJ2-5; cdr3_aa: CSVERGQETQYF; cdr3_nt: TGCAGCGTTGAGCGCGGACAAGAGACCCAGTACTTC
v_call: TRBV27; clone_size: many; d_call: -; j_call: TRBJ2-7; cdr3_aa: CASSLEAGNEQYF; cdr3_nt: TGTGCCAGCAGTTTAGAAGCAGGGAACGAGCAGTACTTC
v_call: TRBV30; clone_size: -; d_call: -; j_call: TRBJ2-5; cdr3_aa: CAWSRGIRGETQYF; cdr3_nt: TGTGCCTGGAGTCGGGGAATAAGGGGAGAGACCCAGTACTTC
v_call: TRBV10-3; clone_size: -; d_call: TRBD2; j_call: TRBJ2-1; cdr3_aa: CATRLAGVSYNEQFF; cdr3_nt: TGTGCCACCAGACTAGCGGGGGTCTCCTACAATGAGCAGTTCTTC
v_call: TRBV4-3; clone_size: many; d_call: -; j_call: TRBJ2-3; cdr3_aa: CASSQDGEDTQYF; cdr3_nt: TGCGCCAGCAGCCAAGATGGAGAGGATACGCAGTATTTT
v_call: TRBV4-3; clone_size: many; d_call: -; j_call: TRBJ2-1; cdr3_aa: CASSLQGTGYNEQFF; cdr3_nt: TGCGCCAGCAGCCTGCAGGGAACCGGCTACAATGAGCAGTTCTTC
v_call: TRBV20-1; clone_size: -; d_call: TRBD1; j_call: TRBJ2-1; cdr3_aa: CSAAPWTGGEGGMSSYNEQFF; cdr3_nt: TGCAGTGCTGCCCCCTGGACAGGGGGAGAAGGGGGGATGAGCTCCTACAATGAGCAGTTCTTC
v_call: TRBV7-6; clone_size: few; d_call: TRBD2; j_call: TRBJ2-7; cdr3_aa: CASSPREGKSYEQYF; cdr3_nt: TGTGCCAGCAGCCCGAGGGAGGGAAAGTCCTACGAGCAGTACTTC
v_call: TRBV5-6; clone_size: -; d_call: -; j_call: TRBJ2-1; cdr3_aa: CASSLQGRRGNEQFF; cdr3_nt: TGTGCCAGCAGCTTGCAGGGCCGCAGGGGCAATGAGCAGTTCTTC
v_call: TRBV6-2/TRBV6-3; clone_size: many; d_call: -; j_call: TRBJ2-5; cdr3_aa: CASSDPRTFGPGSQYF; cdr3_nt: TGTGCCAGCAGCGATCCCAGGACTTTTGGTCCGGGGTCCCAGTACTTC
v_call: TRBV28; clone_size: many; d_call: -; j_call: TRBJ1-5; cdr3_aa: CASSFDSNQPQHF; cdr3_nt: TGTGCCAGCAGTTTTGATAGCAATCAGCCCCAGCATTTT
v_call: TRBV6-5; clone_size: -; d_call: -; j_call: TRBJ2-3; cdr3_aa: CASSYSGSGDDTDTQYF; cdr3_nt: TGTGCCAGCAGTTACTCGGGGTCGGGGGATGACACAGATACGCAGTATTTT
v_call: TRBV4-2; clone_size: many; d_call: -; j_call: TRBJ2-7; cdr3_aa: CASSQVDGGYEQYF; cdr3_nt: TGTGCCAGCAGCCAAGTTGACGGGGGATACGAGCAGTACTTC
v_call: TRBV11-3; clone_size: -; d_call: -; j_call: TRBJ2-1; cdr3_aa: CASSLASGSGGHNEQFF; cdr3_nt: TGTGCCAGCAGCTTAGCTTCCGGATCTGGTGGACACAATGAGCAGTTCTTC
v_call: TRBV5-1; clone_size: many; d_call: -; j_call: TRBJ2-5; cdr3_aa: CASSLLGTTQETQYF; cdr3_nt: TGCGCCAGCAGCTTGTTGGGTACTACTCAAGAGACCCAGTACTTC
v_call: TRBV7-9; clone_size: many; d_call: TRBD2; j_call: TRBJ2-3; cdr3_aa: CASSLQAGGEDTQYF; cdr3_nt: TGTGCCAGCAGCTTGCAAGCGGGAGGGGAAGATACGCAGTATTTT
v_call: TRBV15; clone_size: -; d_call: TRBD2; j_call: TRBJ2-7; cdr3_aa: CATSSEREPYYEQYF; cdr3_nt: TGTGCCACCAGCAGTGAGCGGGAACCCTACTACGAGCAGTACTTC
v_call: TRBV20-1; clone_size: few; d_call: TRBD2; j_call: TRBJ2-1; cdr3_aa: CSARTAGRARATNEQFF; cdr3_nt: TGCAGTGCTAGAACGGCGGGGAGGGCGCGGGCGACGAATGAGCAGTTCTTC
v_call: TRBV20-1; clone_size: few; d_call: TRBD2; j_call: TRBJ2-1; cdr3_aa: CSARGLRTSGRRSSYNEQFF; cdr3_nt: TGCAGTGCTAGAGGCCTCCGGACTAGCGGGAGAAGGAGCTCCTACAATGAGCAGTTCTTC
v_call: TRBV20-1; clone_size: many; d_call: -; j_call: TRBJ1-2; cdr3_aa: CSARLQIFYGYTF; cdr3_nt: TGCAGTGCTAGATTACAGATTTTCTATGGCTACACCTTC
v_call: TRBV29-1; clone_size: many; d_call: -; j_call: TRBJ1-3; cdr3_aa: CSGRGDVGNTIYF; cdr3_nt: TGCAGCGGGCGAGGGGACGTTGGAAACACCATATATTTT
v_call: TRBV5-1; clone_size: -; d_call: TRBD1; j_call: TRBJ2-5; cdr3_aa: CASSLAQGFQETQYF; cdr3_nt: TGCGCCAGCAGCTTGGCACAGGGGTTCCAAGAGACCCAGTACTTC
v_call: TRBV3-1; clone_size: few; d_call: -; j_call: TRBJ1-1; cdr3_aa: CASSQVLSTGPPLRAFF; cdr3_nt: TGTGCCAGCAGCCAAGTCCTATCGACAGGTCCTCCACTCAGGGCTTTCTTT
v_call: TRBV24-1; clone_size: few; d_call: TRBD2; j_call: TRBJ2-4; cdr3_aa: CATSDSTSGAKNIQYF; cdr3_nt: TGTGCCACCAGTGACTCGACTAGCGGAGCCAAAAACATTCAGTACTTC